This is a list of T cell receptor beta chains from one sample in a study of shared clonotypes between healthy human individuals. TCRdb's table, derived via immunoSEQ multiplex PCR, lists solely in-frame clones and lacks some. The repertoire includes 2 million or so clones, 95% of them detected once, and 0.13% sits in the top ten. The specimen was naive CD4+ T cells sorted from blood. Receptors originate from a man in his late teens or twenties in good health. Both conserved end residues are part of each CDR3. A D gene is named only where the DNA matches it firmly. The size entry is marked missing in some rows and otherwise reads once, few, many or a size class.

>TRBJ2-7|TRBV5-6|.|.
TGTGCCAGCAGCCTGAGTTTCGAGCAGTACTTC
CASSLSFEQYF
>TRBJ1-4|TRBV5-4|TRBD1|.
TGTGCCAGCAGCTTGGGTGGACAGGGAACGAAGAATGAAAAACTGTTTTTT
CASSLGGQGTKNEKLFF
>TRBJ2-1|TRBV18|.|.
TGTGCCAGCTCACCGGTGGCAGGCCAAGGCTCCTACAATGAGCAGTTCTTC
CASSPVAGQGSYNEQFF
>TRBJ2-1|TRBV10-2|TRBD2|.
TGCGCCAGCAGTGACGTCATTACCGGGACTAGATCCGTCCGGGGGCAGTTCTTC
CASSDVITGTRSVRGQFF
>TRBJ2-3|TRBV12-5|.|.
TGTGCTAGTGGTTCCAATGCGGTCCGCACAGATACGCAGTATTTT
CASGSNAVRTDTQYF
>TRBJ2-1|TRBV25-1|TRBD2|.
TGTGCCAGCAGTGACGCCCTAGCGGGAGTGAATGAGCAGTTCTTC
CASSDALAGVNEQFF
>TRBJ2-7|TRBV6-1|TRBD2|.
TGTGCCACAAGACTAGCGGGGCCCGCGGGGGAGCAGTACTTC
CATRLAGPAGEQYF
>TRBJ1-4|TRBV5-4|.|.
TGTGCCAGCAGCTCGGGGCCGGAAAAACTGTTTTTT
CASSSGPEKLFF
>TRBJ1-2|TRBV10-2|TRBD1|few
TGCGCCAGCAGTGAGGGGGGACAGTTCTATGGCTACACCTTC
CASSEGGQFYGYTF
>TRBJ2-1|TRBV2|.|.
TGTGCCAGCAGGAGAGGGGATTCAGAATATTTCAATGAGCAGTTCTTC
CASRRGDSEYFNEQFF
>TRBJ2-7|TRBV5-6|.|once
TGTGCCAGCAGCCTCCAGAGGCGGGAAATCTACGAGCAGTACTTC
CASSLQRREIYEQYF
>TRBJ1-3|TRBV15|TRBD1|.
TGTGCCACCAGCAGAGTTGGAGGGGGCTATACAGGAAACACCATATATTTT
CATSRVGGGYTGNTIYF
>TRBJ2-7|TRBV25-1|TRBD2|once
TGTGCCAGCAGCCTAGCGGGAGTATACGAGCAGTACTTC
CASSLAGVYEQYF
>TRBJ2-5|TRBV30|.|.
TGTGCCTGGAGTAGGCAGGGGGGGGAGACCCAGTACTTC
CAWSRQGGETQYF
>TRBJ1-1|TRBV9|.|once
TGTGCCAGCAGCGTAGTAGGAGGACGATGGGGGACTGAAGCTTTCTTT
CASSVVGGRWGTEAFF
>TRBJ2-1|TRBV6-5|.|.
TGTGCCAGCAGTAGGCAGGGGGGAGTCGGGAATGAGCAGTTCTTC
CASSRQGGVGNEQFF
>TRBJ2-1|TRBV5-1|.|.
TGCGCCAGCAGCTTGGTTCAGGGTTATTCCTACAATGAGCAGTTCTTC
CASSLVQGYSYNEQFF
>TRBJ1-6|TRBV10-3|.|.
TGTGCCATCAGTGAGTCCCCAGGCTCCTATAATTCACCCCTCCACTTT
CAISESPGSYNSPLHF
>TRBJ2-7|TRBV13|TRBD1|once
TGTGCCAGCAGCCTCGGACAGGGCCTAGTAGAGGAGCAGTACTTC
CASSLGQGLVEEQYF
>TRBJ2-7|TRBV5-5|.|.
TGTGCCAGCAGCTTCTCATACGCGACAGTCTCCTACGAGCAGTACTTC
CASSFSYATVSYEQYF
>TRBJ1-2|TRBV9|.|.
TGTGCCAGCAGCACCGGGGGGTTCCTCTATGGCTACACCTTC
CASSTGGFLYGYTF
>TRBJ1-2|TRBV25-1|TRBD1|.
TGTGCCAGCAGTGAATACGGGACAGGGCTAGGCTACACCTTC
CASSEYGTGLGYTF